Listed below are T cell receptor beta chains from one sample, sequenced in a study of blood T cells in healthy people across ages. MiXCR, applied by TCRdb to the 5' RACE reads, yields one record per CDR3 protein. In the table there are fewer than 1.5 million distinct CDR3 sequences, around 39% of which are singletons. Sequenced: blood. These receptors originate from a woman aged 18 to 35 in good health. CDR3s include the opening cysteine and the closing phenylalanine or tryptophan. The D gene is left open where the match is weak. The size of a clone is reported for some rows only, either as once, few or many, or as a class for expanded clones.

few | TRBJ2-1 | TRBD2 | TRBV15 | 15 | CATSRESSGNNEQFF | TGTGCCACCAGCAGAGAATCTAGCGGGAACAATGAGCAGTTCTTC
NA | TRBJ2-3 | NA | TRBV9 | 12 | CASSAWIDTQYF | TGTGCCAGCAGCGCATGGATTGATACGCAGTATTTT
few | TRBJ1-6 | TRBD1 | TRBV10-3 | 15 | CAISRQGPKESALHF | TGTGCCATCAGTAGACAGGGCCCTAAAGAATCAGCCCTCCACTTT
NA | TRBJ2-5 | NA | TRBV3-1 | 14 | CASSQEYQRETQYF | TGTGCCAGCAGCCAAGAGTACCAGCGGGAGACCCAGTACTTC
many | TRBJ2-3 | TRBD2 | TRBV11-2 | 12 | CASSPAGETQYF | TGTGCCAGCAGCCCGGCGGGGGAAACGCAGTATTTT
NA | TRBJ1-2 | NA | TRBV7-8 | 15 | CASVSWADSHYGYTF | TGTGCCAGCGTCTCCTGGGCGGACTCCCACTATGGCTACACCTTC
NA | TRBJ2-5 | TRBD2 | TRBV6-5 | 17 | CASSYPGTSVLEETQYF | TGTGCCAGCAGTTACCCCGGGACTAGCGTCTTAGAAGAGACCCAGTACTTC
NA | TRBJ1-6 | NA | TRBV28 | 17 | CASSHPPHRDPNSPLHF | TGTGCCAGCAGTCACCCTCCGCACCGGGACCCTAATTCACCCCTCCACTTT
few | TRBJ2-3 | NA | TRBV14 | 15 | CASSNQGTLTDTQYF | TGTGCCAGCAGCAACCAGGGAACCCTCACAGATACGCAGTATTTT
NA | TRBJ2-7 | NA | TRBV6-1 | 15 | CASSEPGQLSYEQYF | TGTGCCAGCAGTGAACCGGGACAACTATCCTACGAGCAGTACTTC
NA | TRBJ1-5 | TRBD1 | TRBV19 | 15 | CASSPGTGFNQPQHF | TGTGCCAGTTCACCGGGGACAGGGTTCAATCAGCCCCAGCATTTT
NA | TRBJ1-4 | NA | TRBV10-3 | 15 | CAISESIQPNEKLFF | TGTGCCATCAGTGAGTCGATACAGCCTAATGAAAAACTGTTTTTT
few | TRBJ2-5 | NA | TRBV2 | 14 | CASSEAPLQETQYF | TGTGCCAGCAGTGAAGCCCCCCTACAAGAGACCCAGTACTTC
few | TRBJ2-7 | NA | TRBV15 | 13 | CATSSVGGNEQYF | TGTGCCACCAGCTCCGTGGGAGGCAACGAGCAGTACTTC
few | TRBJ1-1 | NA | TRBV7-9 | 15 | CASTTTRDSRTEAFF | TGTGCCAGCACCACGACCCGGGACTCCAGGACTGAAGCTTTCTTT
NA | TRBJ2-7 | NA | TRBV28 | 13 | CASSLVRANEQYF | TGTGCCAGCAGTTTGGTCAGGGCGAACGAGCAGTACTTC
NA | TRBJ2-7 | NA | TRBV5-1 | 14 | CASRLGLVSYEQYF | TGCGCCAGTCGACTTGGGCTAGTCTCCTACGAGCAGTACTTC
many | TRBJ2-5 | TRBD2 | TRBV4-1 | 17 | CASSQSSGGMTRETQYF | TGCGCCAGCAGCCAATCTAGCGGGGGGATGACGAGGGAGACCCAGTACTTC
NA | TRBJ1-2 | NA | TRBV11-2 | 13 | CASSVQDNYGYTF | TGTGCCAGCAGCGTCCAGGACAACTATGGCTACACCTTC
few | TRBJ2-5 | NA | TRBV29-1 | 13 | CSVRWGRGETQYF | TGCAGCGTTCGATGGGGGCGGGGGGAGACCCAGTACTTC
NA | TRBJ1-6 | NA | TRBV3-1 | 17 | CASSQGKRGGYNSPLHF | TGTGCCAGCAGCCAAGGGAAGAGGGGCGGTTATAATTCACCCCTCCACTTT
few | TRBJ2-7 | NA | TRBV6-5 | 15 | CASSLGRTPTYEQYF | TGTGCCAGCAGTCTCGGACGGACCCCAACCTACGAGCAGTACTTC
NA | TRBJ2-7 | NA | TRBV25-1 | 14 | CASSEYFNSYEQYF | TGTGCCAGCAGTGAATACTTCAACTCCTACGAGCAGTACTTC
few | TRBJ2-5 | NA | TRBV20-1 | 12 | CSARAPQETQYF | TGCAGTGCTAGGGCTCCCCAAGAGACCCAGTACTTC
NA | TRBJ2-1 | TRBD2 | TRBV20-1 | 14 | CSAIGTRTNNEQFF | TGCAGTGCTATAGGGACTAGAACAAACAATGAGCAGTTCTTC
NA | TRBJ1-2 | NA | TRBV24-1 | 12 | CATSDLNYGYTF | TGTGCCACCAGTGACCTGAACTATGGCTACACCTTC
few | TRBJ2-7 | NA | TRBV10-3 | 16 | CAISEGQETLVYEQYF | TGTGCCATCAGTGAAGGTCAGGAGACTCTCGTTTACGAGCAGTACTTC
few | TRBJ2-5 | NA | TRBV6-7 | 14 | CASTPRRGQETQYF | TGTGCCAGCACCCCCCGCCGCGGTCAAGAGACCCAGTACTTC
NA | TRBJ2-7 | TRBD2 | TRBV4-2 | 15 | CASRNAGTSGYEQYF | TGTGCCAGCCGGAACGCCGGGACTAGCGGCTACGAGCAGTACTTC
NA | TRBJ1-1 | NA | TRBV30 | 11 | CAWNRVAEAFF | TGTGCCTGGAACAGGGTAGCTGAAGCTTTCTTT
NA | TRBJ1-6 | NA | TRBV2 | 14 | CASILFGSNSPLHF | TGTGCCAGCATTCTCTTCGGGTCAAATTCACCCCTCCACTTT
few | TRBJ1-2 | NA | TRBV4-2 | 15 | CASSHEAFLSYGYTF | TGTGCCAGCAGCCATGAGGCTTTTCTGTCTTATGGCTACACCTTC
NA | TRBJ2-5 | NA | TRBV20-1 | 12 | CSAGGIWETQYF | TGCAGTGCCGGGGGTATTTGGGAGACCCAGTACTTC
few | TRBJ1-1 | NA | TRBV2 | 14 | CASSELRADTEAFF | TGTGCCAGCAGTGAATTAAGGGCCGACACTGAAGCTTTCTTT
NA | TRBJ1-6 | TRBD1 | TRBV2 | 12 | CAGGQGYSPLHF | TGTGCCGGGGGACAGGGGTATTCACCCCTCCACTTT
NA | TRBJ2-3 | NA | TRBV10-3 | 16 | CAIRDPSRDGQDTQYF | TGTGCCATCAGAGACCCCTCTCGGGACGGCCAAGATACGCAGTATTTT
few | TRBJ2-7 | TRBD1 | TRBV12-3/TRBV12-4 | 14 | CASNPTGTRGEQYF | TGTGCCAGCAACCCGACAGGGACCAGGGGAGAGCAGTACTTC
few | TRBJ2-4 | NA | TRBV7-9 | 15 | CASSPAPRGPFIQYF | TGTGCCAGCAGCCCAGCTCCGCGGGGGCCGTTCATTCAGTACTTC
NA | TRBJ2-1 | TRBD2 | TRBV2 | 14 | CASDAGLAYNEQFF | TGTGCCAGTGATGCCGGACTAGCCTACAATGAGCAGTTCTTC
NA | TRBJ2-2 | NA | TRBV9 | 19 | CASSPQYQRPGRYTGELFF | TGTGCCAGCAGCCCCCAATATCAGCGCCCGGGTCGGTACACCGGGGAGCTGTTTTTT
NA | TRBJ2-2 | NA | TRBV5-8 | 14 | CASSPTLGTGELFF | TGTGCCAGCAGTCCCACACTGGGCACCGGGGAGCTGTTTTTT
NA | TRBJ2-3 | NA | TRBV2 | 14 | CASSEVGPTDTQYF | TGTGCCAGCAGTGAAGTCGGCCCCACAGATACGCAGTATTTT
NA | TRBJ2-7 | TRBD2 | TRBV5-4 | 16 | CASSLDPGGSLAEQYF | TGTGCCAGCAGCTTGGATCCGGGAGGGTCGCTGGCCGAGCAGTACTTC
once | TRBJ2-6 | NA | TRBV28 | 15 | CASSAEGSGANVLTF | TGTGCCAGCAGTGCAGAGGGCTCTGGGGCCAACGTCCTGACTTTC
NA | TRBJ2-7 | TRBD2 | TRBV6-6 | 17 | CASSLRTSGSSLYEQYF | TGTGCCAGCAGCCTGCGGACTAGCGGGAGTTCCCTCTACGAGCAGTACTTC
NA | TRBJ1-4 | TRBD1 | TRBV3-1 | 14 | CASSQRQGDEKLFF | TGTGCCAGCAGCCAAAGACAGGGGGATGAAAAACTGTTTTTT
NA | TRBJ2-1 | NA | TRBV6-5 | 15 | CASSVLWDGYNEQFF | TGTGCCAGCAGTGTTCTATGGGACGGCTACAATGAGCAGTTCTTC
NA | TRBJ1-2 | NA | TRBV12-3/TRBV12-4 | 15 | CASSSSGGSNYGYTF | TGTGCCAGCAGTTCATCCGGGGGATCTAACTATGGCTACACCTTC